This T cell receptor beta chain is drawn from a study of CXCR3-negative and CXCR3-positive naive CD8 T cells. Across the study: Collectively, the libraries yielded about 140 million TRB reads in total, at about 1.5 +/- 0.3 million per library. Study conclusions and caveats: Similar TRBV-TRBJ usage characterized naive CXCR3-negative and CXCR3-positive cells; memory cells differed. Partly lower CXCR3 expression followed cryopreservation, and most assays relied on fresh PBMCs. CXCR3-positive naive cells carried more hydrophobic TRB CDR3s than CXCR3-negative naive cells did. Much lower diversity was found in memory CD8+ cells, while both naive subsets had comparably high diversity.

TRB cDNA libraries were made by UMI-labeled 5' RACE. Using the 5' RACE reads, TCRdb records one entry per CDR3 protein without DNA. Listed are around 160,000 distinct CDR3 sequences; 0.25% to 0.3% falls within the top ten. Germline V gene sequence: CDR1 MNHNY, CDR2 SVGAGI (reference sequence). This CDR3 is 18 amino acids long. Note on this clonotype: Antigen unknown.

The source is a human donor in good health. Some clones in this sample may be carry-over from other donors' samples. The rearrangement joins TRBV6-6 to TRBJ2-1; the D call of TRBD2 rests on TCRdb alone, since no DNA is present to check it. The sample comprised naive CXCR3+ CD8+ T cells from blood. Subset defined: CD45RO-CCR7+CD27+CD95- naive CD8+ T cells expressing CXCR3 (TNR3+). This CDR3 is CASSYSVSSGKTGDEQFF.